This T cell receptor beta chain came from a study of T cells after posttransplantation cyclophosphamide. Study-wide results and caveats: Recipient CMV seropositivity and CMV reactivation strongly tracked TRB clonality. TRB overlap between skin or GI tissue T cells and blood was limited.

V lost 8 bases to trimming and J lost 0 bases, with 15 bases between them. The CDR3 has 14 amino acids. CDR1 is SGHRS and CDR2 is YFSETQ in the germline V gene. The data were produced by immunoSEQ multiplex PCR, yet TCRdb's version contains in-frame clones alone and is incomplete. Singletons are absent from the sample, which has over 25,000 clones. This clone turned up a few times. The target antigen is unknown. Peripheral blood was collected from the related graft donor on the marrow donation day. The chain employs TRBV5-1 and TRBJ2-7; D call uncertain. The origin of this receptor is a woman under 40 in good health and a related stem cell transplant donor. The sample taken for sequencing was PBMCs. The CDR3 bases are TGCGCCAGTACGACCGACTTTAGCTCCTACGAGCAGTACTTC. Translation: CASTTDFSSYEQYF.